The 20 T cell receptor beta chains below were found in one sample sequenced in a study of T cell clonality in common variable immunodeficiency. Generated by immunoSEQ multiplex PCR, the TCRdb table keeps only in-frame clones and is missing some. The sample presents roughly 30,000 clones, none singletons. Sample: peripheral blood mononuclear cells. The receptors come from a person aged 18-69 years in good health.

This clone was counted between two and nine times. A clone one base away is much larger, so this may be a read error. The sequenced fragment ends 3 residues before the CDR3 boundary, so the rest is inferred from the germline J gene. The genes are TRBV7-7 and TRBJ2-2, with TRBD1 matching 9 bases. Germline V gives CDR1 SSHAT, CDR2 FNYEAQ (reference sequence). The CDR3 totals 14 residues. The DNA read from the CDR3 is TGTGCCAGCAGCAGGGGACAGGGAAATGAAAAG. Amino acids: CASSRGQGNEK. The full-length CDR3 reads as CASSRGQGNEKLFF.

As to this clone: The CDR3 extends 3 residues past the end of the read, so its final part is completed from the germline J gene. V gene TRBV5-1 combines with J gene TRBJ2-7, with D perhaps TRBD1 (6 bases). Trimming shortened V by 6 bases and J by 3 bases, and 19 bases separated the two germline ends. The germline V gene has CDR1 SGHRS and CDR2 YFSETQ. The CDR3 is 15 residues long. The sequenced part of the CDR3 DNA is TGCGCCAGCAACCCCCGGGCTGGGGGCGACTACGAG. This encodes CASNPRAGGDYE. The full-length CDR3 reads as CASNPRAGGDYEQYF.

This clone has ten or more counts. The read ends 3 residues early relative to the CDR3; the germline J gene fills the gap. The chain has TRBV6-2 or TRBV6-3 and TRBJ1-1; D is possibly TRBD1 (5 bases). Between the trimmed V and J ends, which lost 5 bases and 7 bases, there was a span of 26 bases. Per germline, CDR1 MNHEY and CDR2 SVGEGT. This CDR3 spans 17 amino acids. CDR3 DNA, as far as it was read: TGTGCCAGCAGTCCGAGACAGTCCCGGCGCCAAAGGAGTGAA. Translated: CASSPRQSRRQRSE. The whole CDR3 region reads CASSPRQSRRQRSEAFF.

This clone has more than one count but fewer than ten. Coverage ceases 3 residues before the CDR3 finishes, and the germline J gene fills in the end. The chain links TRBV19 to TRBJ1-5; tentatively, D is TRBD1 (5 bases). Germline V lookup: CDR1 LNHDA, CDR2 SQIVND (reference sequence). The CDR3 has 13 amino acids. Between the trimmed V and J ends, which lost 4 bases and 6 bases, there was a span of 10 bases. CDR3 in amino acids: CASSNGRVQPQHF. CDR3 DNA (partial): TGTGCCAGTAGTAACGGCAGGGTTCAGCCC.

A remark on this clone: The CDR3 goes on 3 residues after the read ends, and that part is filled in from the germline J gene. V usage is TRBV6-1 and J usage is TRBJ1-1; D might be TRBD1 (6 bases). V was cut by 1 base and J by 5 bases, with 11 bases left in between. Germline lookup yields CDR1 MNHNS and CDR2 SASEGT. There are 14 residues in the CDR3. The CDR3 bases that were read are TGTGCCAGCAGTGAAGTAGAACAGGGTACTGAA. Encoded protein: CASSEVEQGTE. Given in full, the CDR3 is CASSEVEQGTEAFF.

This clone showed up many times. The CDR3 goes on 3 residues after the read ends, and that part is filled in from the germline J gene. The V call is TRBV20-1, the J call TRBJ1-4, with 8 nucleotides matching TRBD1. V gave up 5 bases and J gave up 8 bases; unmatched junction bases: 7. The CDR3 has 13 residues. The V gene's germline CDR1 is DFQATT and CDR2 SNEGSKA (reference sequence). CDR3 bases read: TGCAGTGCTTCGGACAGGGCCCGAGAAAAA. Protein sequence: CSASDRAREK. The complete CDR3 protein is CSASDRAREKLFF.

Remarks on this clone: Germline is not matched at one junction end, which may reflect a read error. The read stops 3 residues short of the end of the CDR3; the missing end is completed from the germline J gene. This chain joins TRBV7-9 and TRBJ1-3, with TRBD1 matching 9 bases. Germline CDR1 SEHNR, CDR2 FQNEAQ (reference sequence). The CDR3 has 13 residues. The CDR3 reads CSSSHDRGFTIYF. The covered CDR3 bases are TGTTCCAGCAGCCATGACAGGGGGTTCACC.

The CDR3 sequence: CSASPRGGRRNEQFF. The CDR3 bases that were read are TGCAGTGCTAGCCCCCGGGGGGGGCGCAGGAATGAG. The chain uses TRBV20-1 and TRBJ2-1; TRBD2 agrees at 8 bases. The read halts 3 residues ahead of the CDR3 end, with the missing end drawn from the germline J gene. This CDR3 has 15 residues. Germline V gene lookup returns CDR1 DFQATT and CDR2 SNEGSKA (reference sequence). Trimming at V came to 3 bases and at J to 7 bases, leaving 11 bases not matched to a gene.

In regard to this clone: The read stops 3 residues short of the end of the CDR3; the missing end is completed from the germline J gene. Other DNA sequences of this sample code for an identical CDR3. The chain recombines TRBV30 with TRBJ1-3; D may be TRBD1 (5 bases). This CDR3 comprises 15 residues. Germline CDR1 GTSNPN, CDR2 SVGIG (reference sequence). CDR3 in amino acids: CAWRFGRVPWGAIYF. The sequenced CDR3 bases are TGTGCCTGGAGATTTGGGCGTGTTCCGTGGGGCGCT.

This clone showed up many times. The CDR3 extends 3 residues past the end of the read, so its final part is completed from the germline J gene. This chain uses TRBV5-1 with TRBJ1-1; 8 bases agree with TRBD1. Trimming removed 1 base from V and 0 bases from J; junction bases left unmatched: 5. The V gene's germline CDR1 is SGHRS and CDR2 YFSETQ. This CDR3 has 16 amino acids. CDR3 DNA (partial): TGCGCCAGCAGCTTGAGGACAGGGCGAATGAACACTGAA. Protein sequence: CASSLRTGRMNTE. The CDR3 in full is CASSLRTGRMNTEAFF.

There are many counts of this clone. With the read ending 3 residues before the CDR3 end, the germline J gene is used to fill in that end. The chain combines TRBV29-1 with TRBJ1-1; tentative D call: TRBD1 (6 bases). There are 11 residues in the CDR3. Germline V gives CDR1 SQVTM, CDR2 ANQGSEA. The germline V and J ends were trimmed by 3 bases and 6 bases, with 8 bases remaining between them. Partial CDR3 DNA: TGCAGCGTTGAGAGGGGGTCTGAA. It codes for CSVERGSE. The CDR3 in its entirety is CSVERGSEAFF. Filled out from reference TRBV29-1 and TRBJ1-1, the complete variable domain reads SAVISQKPSRDICQRGTSLTIQCQVDSQVTMMFWYRQQPGQSLTLIATANQGSEATYESGFVIDKFPISRPNLTFSTLTVSNMSPEDSSIYLCSVERGSEAFFGQGTRLTVV.

The table lists this clone with many counts. Coverage ceases 3 residues before the CDR3 finishes, and the germline J gene fills in the end. V is TRBV7-2 and J is TRBJ2-7; D is ambiguous. The length of the CDR3 is 14 residues. Germline CDR1 is SGHTA and CDR2 is FQGNSA. V lost 1 base and J lost 5, with 12 bases in between. The covered CDR3 bases are TGTGCCAGCAGCTTAGAGACGGGTACCCACGAG. This encodes CASSLETGTHE. The complete CDR3 protein is CASSLETGTHEQYF.

This clone was recorded at least ten times. The sequenced part of the CDR3 DNA is TGTGCCAGCAGCCAAGCGAGGGCGGGGACAGATACG. Translated, it gives CASSQARAGTDT. The complete CDR3 sequence is CASSQARAGTDTQYF. The rearrangement uses TRBV4-2 and TRBJ2-3; maybe TRBD2 (6 bases). The DNA ends 3 residues before the CDR3 does, and the rest of the CDR3 is filled in from the germline J gene. Looked up from germline, CDR1 is LGHNA and CDR2 is YNFKEQ. Trimming took off 1 base at V and 3 bases at J, with 11 bases between the two ends. CDR3 length equals 15 residues.

This clone was counted at least ten times. The read comes to an end 3 residues before the CDR3 does, leaving the germline J gene to fill in the end. The rearrangement uses TRBV7-9 and TRBJ1-5, with 7 bases lining up with TRBD1. J was trimmed by 6 bases and V by 5 bases; bases with no gene match: 4. CDR1 and CDR2 (germline): SEHNR, FQNEAQ (reference sequence). CDR3 length: 13 amino acids. This chain's CDR3 is CASSPGGGQPQHF. The CDR3 DNA, read in part, is TGTGCCAGCAGCCCAGGGGGAGGTCAGCCC.

This clone was recorded at least ten times. Read coverage stops 3 residues before the CDR3 terminus; the germline J gene supplies the remainder. The chain recombines TRBV5-1 with TRBJ2-5; no clear D gene. Trimming left V 0 bases short and J 0 bases short, with 6 bases between. The V gene's germline CDR1 is SGHRS and CDR2 YFSETQ. The CDR3 loop spans 14 amino acids. The sequenced part of the CDR3 DNA is TGCGCCAGCAGCTTGGTGGCAAACCAAGAGACC. Protein: CASSLVANQET. The entire CDR3 reads CASSLVANQETQYF.

This clone was observed at least ten times. The read ends 3 residues shy of where the CDR3 ends; the end is completed using the germline J gene. The chain carries TRBV27 and TRBJ1-6; D gene ambiguous. The germline V gene has CDR1 MNHEY and CDR2 SMNVEV (reference sequence). The CDR3 runs to 17 residues. Trimming took off 5 bases at V and 4 bases at J, with 18 bases between the two ends. CDR3 protein: CASSPQNIGVYNSPLHF. Partial CDR3 DNA: TGTGCCAGCAGTCCCCAGAACATCGGGGTGTATAATTCACCC.

In its sample, this clone was seen many times. The read falls 3 residues short of the CDR3 end, and the missing part is taken from the germline J gene. This chain uses TRBV20-1 with TRBJ1-1, with D unclear. V dropped 1 base and J dropped 0 bases, with 9 bases sitting between them. The V gene's germline CDR1 is DFQATT and CDR2 SNEGSKA (reference sequence). This CDR3 is built from 14 residues. The CDR3 DNA, read in part, is TGCAGTGCTAGAGTGGGCAGCATGAACACTGAA. Protein: CSARVGSMNTE. From start to end, the CDR3 is CSARVGSMNTEAFF.

This clone was observed at least ten times. Partial CDR3 DNA: TGTGCCAGCAGCTCAGACCCGACAGGGAAG. Amino acid sequence: CASSSDPTGK. The whole CDR3 is CASSSDPTGKAFF. The chain uses TRBV5-5 and TRBJ1-1; 7 nucleotides agree with TRBD1. The read stops 3 residues short of the end of the CDR3; the missing end is completed from the germline J gene. The CDR3 runs to 13 residues. CDR1 and CDR2 from the germline V gene are SGHKS and YYEKEE (reference sequence).

This clone was seen a few times. The CDR3 end lies 3 residues beyond the end of the read and is filled in from the germline J gene. The chain joins TRBV2 to TRBJ2-5; 9 bases match TRBD1. Germline-derived CDR1 and CDR2 are SNHLY and FYNNEI. V lost 7 bases to trimming and J lost 4 bases; unmatched junction nucleotides: 4. This CDR3 region has 13 residues. CDR3 DNA (partial): TGTGCCAGCACCGACAGGGGGAGAGAGACC. Translated: CASTDRGRET. The whole CDR3 protein reads CASTDRGRETQYF.

There are many counts of this clone. The read ends 3 residues before the CDR3 terminus; that terminus is restored from the germline J gene. The J gene is TRBJ1-1, the V gene TRBV19; 7 bases align to TRBD1. The CDR3 covers 16 residues. Germline V gene sequence: CDR1 LNHDA, CDR2 SQIVND (reference sequence). After removal of 2 bases from V and 0 bases from J, the junction contained 6 bases not matched to a gene. The sequenced CDR3 bases are TGTGCCAGTAGTATACTACAGGGGAACCTGAACACTGAA. Its protein product is CASSILQGNLNTE. In full, the CDR3 reads CASSILQGNLNTEAFF. The complete variable domain, with remaining parts taken from reference TRBV19 and TRBJ1-1, reads DGGITQSPKYLFRKEGQNVTLSCEQNLNHDAMYWYRQDPGQGLRLIYYSQIVNDFQKGDIAEGYSVSREKKESFPLTVTSAQKNPTAFYLCASSILQGNLNTEAFFGQGTRLTVV.